The 27 T cell receptor beta chains given below trace back to one sample, sequenced in a study of blood T cell repertoires in COVID-19. Measured with immunoSEQ multiplex PCR; TCRdb has only the in-frame clones, and not every one. The table has roughly 570,000 clones, around 90% seen once. The sequencing sample was made of peripheral blood. The receptors come from a woman aged 45-60 years with COVID-19, enrolled during active disease.

In its sample, this clone was seen many times. The chain carries TRBV12-3 or TRBV12-4 and TRBJ2-7; D not certain. V was pared by 5 bases and J by 6 bases, with 14 bases between. The CDR3 contains 13 residues. The CDR3 bases are TGTGCCAGCAGTGGAAGACTCGGCAGCGAGCAGTACTTC. Amino acid sequence: CASSGRLGSEQYF.

This clone was observed once. The chain links TRBV4-1 to TRBJ2-3; the match to TRBD2 covers 10 bases. The length of the CDR3 is 15 residues. The germline CDR1 and CDR2 sequences are MGHRA and YSYEKL. Germline trimming cut 6 bases from V and 6 bases from J; bases unmatched to any gene: 9. The CDR3 nucleotides are TGCGCCAGCAGGGAACTAGCGGGGACACGGGATACGCAGTATTTT. This sequence encodes CASRELAGTRDTQYF.

This rearrangement joins TRBV7-8 to TRBJ1-6; 10 bases align to TRBD1. Germline assignment: CDR1 SGHVS and CDR2 FQNEAQ. The length of the CDR3 is 17 residues. V shed 4 bases and J 7 bases; nucleotides not matched to a gene: 10. This chain's CDR3 is CASSSGPGQGRNSPLHF. The CDR3 DNA sequence: TGTGCCAGCAGCTCCGGGCCGGGACAGGGGCGGAATTCACCCCTCCACTTT.

The J gene is TRBJ1-1, the V gene TRBV30; 8 bases are a match to TRBD1. V was pared by 7 bases and J by 3 bases, with 13 bases of the junction left unmatched. Germline-derived CDR1 and CDR2 are GTSNPN and SVGIG (reference sequence). The CDR3 contains 15 residues. The CDR3 DNA sequence: TGTGCCTCCTCCGGACAGGGCTGGGGTGACACTGAAGCTTTCTTT. It is translated as CASSGQGWGDTEAFF.

The chain links TRBV9 to TRBJ2-2; D not resolved. The CDR3 consists of 13 residues. Looked up from germline, CDR1 is SGDLS and CDR2 is YYNGEE. The V end was cut by 3 bases, the J end by 8 bases, with 11 bases between. For the CDR3, the DNA is TGTGCCAGCAGCGGGGCTCCGAAGGGGGAGCTGTTTTTT. Its protein product is CASSGAPKGELFF.

The chain couples TRBV5-4 to TRBJ2-3, with 11 bases matching TRBD2. CDR3 length equals 17 residues. The V gene end was trimmed by 3 bases and the J gene end by 6 bases; junction bases not matched to a gene: 12. Germline V gene lookup returns CDR1 SGHNT and CDR2 YYREEE (reference sequence). The CDR3 DNA sequence: TGTGCCAGCAGCTCCCCGGGGCTAGCGGGGGGCTTTGATACGCAGTATTTT. This codes for CASSSPGLAGGFDTQYF.

This sequence joins TRBV5-1 and TRBJ1-1; 8 nucleotides match TRBD1. Per the germline V gene, CDR1 is SGHRS and CDR2 is YFSETQ. Unmatched junction bases numbered 12, after V lost 4 bases and J lost 4 bases. The length of the CDR3 is 16 residues. CDR3 DNA sequence: TGCGCCAGCAGCACACCGGGACAGGTCGGCGGCACTGAAGCTTTCTTT. This translates into CASSTPGQVGGTEAFF. Complete variable domain (other parts from reference TRBV5-1 and TRBJ1-1): KAGVTQTPRYLIKTRGQQVTLSCSPISGHRSVSWYQQTPGQGLQFLFEYFSETQRNKGNFPGRFSGRQFSNSRSEMNVSTLELGDSALYLCASSTPGQVGGTEAFFGQGTRLTVV.

The chain uses TRBV7-2 and TRBJ1-5; tentatively, D is TRBD1 (5 bases). Trimming removed 4 bases from V and 7 bases from J, with 14 bases in between. Looked up from germline, CDR1 is SGHTA and CDR2 is FQGNSA. This CDR3 has 14 amino acids. The CDR3, as DNA: TGTGCCAGCAGCTCCCAGGGTGTAGGGCAGCCCCAGCATTTT. Its protein is CASSSQGVGQPQHF. Drawing the rest from reference TRBV7-2 and TRBJ1-5, the complete variable domain is GAGVSQSPSNKVTEKGKDVELRCDPISGHTALYWYRQSLGQGLEFLIYFQGNSAPDKSGLPSDRFSAERTGGSVSTLTIQRTQQEDSAVYLCASSSQGVGQPQHFGDGTRLSIL.

The gene calls are TRBV6-2 or TRBV6-3 and TRBJ1-2, with TRBD1 identical over 12 bases. The CDR3 has 16 residues. Germline V gene sequence: CDR1 MNHEY, CDR2 SVGEGT. V lost 0 bases and J lost 8; bases outside the gene matches: 7. The CDR3 here is CASSYSEGQGARGYTF. CDR3 sequence (DNA): TGTGCCAGCAGTTACTCCGAGGGACAGGGGGCGCGGGGCTACACCTTC.

This chain uses TRBV11-2 with TRBJ1-1, with D unclear. The V end lost 2 bases, the J end lost 7 bases, and 11 bases lay between the germline ends. Per the germline V gene, CDR1 is SGHAT and CDR2 is FQNNGV. The CDR3 consists of 13 residues. CDR3 protein: CASSLTRDFEAFF. The CDR3 DNA follows: TGTGCCAGCAGCTTAACTAGGGATTTTGAAGCTTTCTTT.

This sequence joins TRBV9 and TRBJ1-6; 12 bases agree with TRBD1. The CDR3 consists of 17 residues. The germline gives CDR1 SGDLS, CDR2 YYNGEE. With 4 bases clipped from V and 6 bases from J, the junction kept 8 bases outside the gene matches. The CDR3: CASSLGTGGLFNSPLHF. The DNA of the CDR3 is TGTGCCAGCAGCCTAGGGACAGGGGGCCTTTTTAATTCACCCCTCCACTTT.

The chain has TRBV24-1 and TRBJ2-7; 9 bases match TRBD1. CDR1 and CDR2 from the germline V gene are KGHDR and SFDVKD. The CDR3 runs to 13 residues. J gave up 5 bases and V 9 bases, and 7 bases lay outside the gene matches. The CDR3 DNA reads TGTGCCACCGAAAACCGGGACAGGGACGAGCAGTACTTC. It is translated as CATENRDRDEQYF.

The genes are TRBV27 and TRBJ2-1; the match to TRBD2 covers 9 bases. V lost 5 bases and J lost 11; bases outside the gene matches: 4. Germline CDR1 is MNHEY and CDR2 is SMNVEV (reference sequence). This CDR3 contains 12 residues. This chain's CDR3 is CASSLGTSQQFF. As DNA, the CDR3 is TGTGCCAGCAGTCTAGGGACTAGCCAGCAGTTCTTC.

The chain uses TRBV28 and TRBJ2-7, with TRBD2 identical over 8 bases. V shed 8 bases and J 5 bases; nucleotides not matched to a gene: 8. Germline V gene data show CDR1 as MDHEN and CDR2 as SYDVKM. This CDR3 contains 13 residues. This CDR3 is CASLSGDTDEQYF. DNA for the CDR3: TGTGCCAGCCTTAGCGGGGATACTGACGAGCAGTACTTC.

A word on this clone: The sample carries other DNA sequences with the same CDR3. The rearrangement links TRBV5-1 to TRBJ1-2, with 9 bases aligning to TRBD1. This CDR3 contains 14 residues. Germline V lookup: CDR1 SGHRS, CDR2 YFSETQ. V trimming: 4 bases; J trimming: 2 bases; junction bases outside the gene matches: 3. The CDR3 protein is CASSPGQGNYGYTF. The CDR3, as DNA: TGCGCCAGCAGCCCAGGACAGGGGAACTATGGCTACACCTTC. Using reference TRBV5-1 and TRBJ1-2 for the parts outside the CDR3, the full variable domain is KAGVTQTPRYLIKTRGQQVTLSCSPISGHRSVSWYQQTPGQGLQFLFEYFSETQRNKGNFPGRFSGRQFSNSRSEMNVSTLELGDSALYLCASSPGQGNYGYTFGSGTRLTVV.

The rearrangement uses TRBV5-1 and TRBJ1-1; D possibly corresponds to TRBD1 (5 bases). This CDR3 contains 15 residues. V was cut by 3 bases and J by 1 base, with 13 bases left in between. Germline CDR1 reads SGHRS; CDR2 reads YFSETQ. CDR3 coding DNA: TGCGCCAGCAGCTCATTAGGGGCAACGAACACTGAAGCTTTCTTT. It yields the protein CASSSLGATNTEAFF. Filled out from reference TRBV5-1 and TRBJ1-1, the complete variable domain reads KAGVTQTPRYLIKTRGQQVTLSCSPISGHRSVSWYQQTPGQGLQFLFEYFSETQRNKGNFPGRFSGRQFSNSRSEMNVSTLELGDSALYLCASSSLGATNTEAFFGQGTRLTVV.

V is TRBV29-1 and J is TRBJ2-7, with 8 positions matching TRBD1. J gave up 2 bases and V 2 bases, and 5 bases lay outside the gene matches. Germline loops: CDR1 SQVTM, CDR2 ANQGSEA. The CDR3 is 14 residues long. CDR3 in DNA: TGCAGCGTTGAACTTCCGGACAGGGCCTACGAGCAGTACTTC. Translated: CSVELPDRAYEQYF.

The chain has TRBV3-1 (or the pseudogene TRBV3-2) and TRBJ2-5; a possible D gene is TRBD1 (5 bases). CDR1 and CDR2 (germline): LGHDT, YNNKEL (reference sequence). The CDR3 runs to 13 residues. Trimming left V 4 bases short and J 6 bases short, with 12 bases between. The CDR3 DNA follows: TGTGCCAGCAGCCTGGGGCCAGATAAGACCCAGTACTTC. Amino acid sequence: CASSLGPDKTQYF.

The rearrangement joins TRBV4-2 to TRBJ2-1; the D is unclear. This CDR3 region has 10 residues. CDR1 LGHNA and CDR2 YNFKEQ come from the germline V gene. Trimming took off 10 bases at V and 11 bases at J, with 12 bases between the two ends. Here the CDR3 reads CAMTRYKQFF. The CDR3 DNA reads TGTGCCATGACAAGGTATAAGCAGTTCTTC.

The chain links TRBV7-2 to TRBJ2-3; 9 nucleotides agree with TRBD1. Germline V gene lookup returns CDR1 SGHTA and CDR2 FQGNSA. This CDR3 has 16 residues. Germline trimming cut 0 bases from V and 4 bases from J; bases unmatched to any gene: 5. Here the CDR3 DNA reads TGTGCCAGCAGCTTAGCCGGGACAGGGATGGCAGATACGCAGTATTTT. This translates into CASSLAGTGMADTQYF.

CDR3 sequence: CASTPPLRDRVRNTEAFF. The CDR3 DNA is TGTGCCAGTACTCCCCCCCTCCGGGACAGGGTGAGGAACACTGAAGCTTTCTTT. The chain has TRBV19 and TRBJ1-1; 9 bases map to TRBD1. The junction had 16 bases not matched to a gene; V was cut back by 7 bases and J by 1 base. CDR1 is LNHDA and CDR2 is SQIVND in the germline V gene (reference sequence). The CDR3 sequence is 18 residues long.

This clone was seen a handful of times. This chain joins TRBV5-1 and TRBJ1-5; maybe TRBD1 (6 bases). Trimming took 4 bases from V and 5 from J, leaving 16 bases between them. The germline gives CDR1 SGHRS, CDR2 YFSETQ. The CDR3 spans 15 residues. The CDR3 nucleotides are TGCGCCAGCAGCCCCGCAGGGGAAGATCATCAGCCCCAGCATTTT. Amino acid sequence: CASSPAGEDHQPQHF.

The chain is built from TRBV9 and TRBJ1-3, with D possibly being TRBD1 (6 bases). Germline-derived CDR1 and CDR2 are SGDLS and YYNGEE. The V gene lost 7 bases and the J gene lost 3 bases, with 14 bases spanning the gap. This CDR3 is 14 amino acids long. The CDR3 loop reads CASQGTQSGNTIYF. DNA for the CDR3: TGTGCCAGCCAGGGGACACAGAGTGGAAACACCATATATTTT.

The chain recombines TRBV24-1 with TRBJ1-2, with a tentative D call TRBD1 (5 bases). Trimming removed 10 bases at V and 4 bases at J, with 12 bases between. The germline gives CDR1 KGHDR, CDR2 SFDVKD. The CDR3 spans 12 residues. The chain's CDR3 is CATKGFGYGYTF. For the CDR3, the DNA is TGTGCCACGAAGGGGTTCGGCTATGGCTACACCTTC.

The chain is built from TRBV4-2 and TRBJ2-3, with 9 bases fitting TRBD2. Losses at the gene ends were 1 base for V and 2 bases for J; bases not matched to a gene: 13. The germline CDR1 and CDR2 sequences are LGHNA and YNFKEQ. CDR3 length: 19 residues. CDR3 sequence: CASSQGDAGGSLDTDTQYF. In DNA, the CDR3 is TGTGCCAGCAGCCAAGGAGATGCGGGGGGGAGCCTCGACACAGATACGCAGTATTTT.

V and J are TRBV27 and TRBJ1-2; 7 nucleotides match TRBD1. The CDR3 is made up of 14 amino acids. V dropped 3 bases and J dropped 5; count of bases not matched to a gene: 6. The germline CDR1 and CDR2 sequences are MNHEY and SMNVEV (reference sequence). CDR3 coding DNA: TGTGCCAGCAGTTTCCTCCCGGGACAGTATGGCTACACCTTC. Its protein is CASSFLPGQYGYTF.

In this sample, this clone turned up once. The gene calls are TRBV19 and TRBJ1-1, with D tentatively TRBD1 (5 bases). The CDR3 is made up of 14 amino acids. The V and J ends lost 10 bases and 3 bases respectively, with 18 bases between them. In germline, CDR1 is LNHDA, CDR2 SQIVND (reference sequence). CDR3 nucleotide sequence: TGTGCCACCTTGGACACTCTAGTAGACACTGAAGCTTTCTTT. It encodes CATLDTLVDTEAFF.